The rows below give T cell receptor beta chains drawn from one sample of a study of cytomegalovirus exposure and HLA in healthy donors. Profiled with immunoSEQ multiplex PCR; TCRdb holds only in-frame clones, not every one. The data hold roughly 87,000 clones, with about four fifths observed a single time. The material sequenced was PBMCs. These receptors originate from a man between 60 and 70 years old in good health and CMV-seronegative. Both conserved end residues are part of each CDR3. Size is omitted from some rows. Given values are once, few, many or a class for expanded clones.

CDR3	size	J	V	length
CASSRTGEDRYTF	few	TRBJ1-2	TRBV2	13
CAISGSLSSGNTIYF	NA	TRBJ1-3	TRBV10-3	15
CSSSDTTGDQETQYF	once	TRBJ2-5	TRBV7-9	15
CSGVDSYGYTF	NA	TRBJ1-2	TRBV20-1	11
CASSSAGGGYEQYF	NA	TRBJ2-7	TRBV19	14
CAWETGRHNEQFF	NA	TRBJ2-1	TRBV30	13
CASSATGRGNTIYF	NA	TRBJ1-3	TRBV9	14
CAWSVLAARGTGELFF	NA	TRBJ2-2	TRBV30	16
CASRQGIDTQYF	NA	TRBJ2-3	TRBV6-5	12
CASSLARANYGYTF	NA	TRBJ1-2	TRBV5-6	14
CASTTGALSGTNEKLFF	NA	TRBJ1-4	TRBV11-2	17
CASSKDPRGESHGYTF	NA	TRBJ1-2	TRBV21-1	16
CASSVATGERTEAFF	NA	TRBJ1-1	TRBV9	15
CASSWTGDTGELFF	NA	TRBJ2-2	TRBV5-6	14
CASSRTSGGMGELFF	few	TRBJ2-2	TRBV6-4	15
CASSLNPGAGELFF	NA	TRBJ2-2	TRBV5-1	14
CASSRGETNYGYTF	NA	TRBJ1-2	TRBV9	14
CASSPQGSYEQYF	NA	TRBJ2-7	TRBV9	13
CASSEVVSSYNSPLHF	NA	TRBJ1-6	TRBV6-1	16
CASSTGTEAFF	few	TRBJ1-1	TRBV10-2	11